This TCR beta chain is drawn from a study of STAT5B mutations in CD4+ large granular lymphocyte leukemia. Overall study results and limits: Main leukemic clonotypes were patient-specific, but about 25% appeared at low frequency elsewhere.

Data came from immunoSEQ multiplex PCR; TCRdb stores just in-frame clones and leaves some out. This sample carries under 35,000 clones, approximately 91% of them seen once, and the ten largest clones take over 0.4%. The V segment lost 6 bases and the J segment 1 base; nucleotides outside the gene matches: 6. Germline V gene data show CDR1 as SGHNT and CDR2 as YYREEE (reference sequence). The CDR3 extends over 14 amino acids. Worth noting for this clone: Its antigen is still unknown.

Sequenced: CD4+ T cells from blood buffy coats. The V and J genes are TRBV5-4 and TRBJ1-1, with TRBD1 identical over 7 bases. This TCR was sampled from a human donor in good health. CDR3 protein: CASTRDSQNTEAFF. The CDR3 DNA reads TGTGCCAGCACCCGGGACAGCCAGAACACTGAAGCTTTCTTT.